This T cell receptor beta chain was recovered during a study of CD8 T cells in ankylosing spondylitis. The germline CDR1 and CDR2 sequences are DFQATT and SNEGSKA (reference sequence). The CDR3 runs 14 residues. The V and J ends lost 5 bases and 4 bases, in that order; junction bases with no gene match: 10. Study-level points and caveats: Earlier studies detected some motif variants in reactive arthritis synovial fluid and blood. Clones linked to the disease showed a CD8+ phenotype. They occurred at relatively low frequencies in peripheral blood. What seemed typical of ankylosing spondylitis blood was a TCR beta motif built from eight highly homologous variants. According to the report, clones linked to the disease were significantly enriched in matched synovial fluid samples taken from ankylosing spondylitis patients.

Worth noting for this clonotype: Its antigen is still unknown.

By quantitative 5'-RACE with molecular barcodes, the TCR beta libraries were made. MiXCR, applied by TCRdb to the 5' RACE reads, yields one record per CDR3 protein. The table shows 200,000 to 250,000 distinct CDR3 sequences, with about 17% occurring only once. The V and J genes are TRBV20-1 and TRBJ2-5; 7 nucleotides match TRBD1. The source is a male donor with ankylosing spondylitis. The sample consisted of blood, either unsorted or a sorted T cell fraction (not recorded which). CDR3 protein: CSARAIRGLETQYF. The CDR3 nucleotides are TGCAGTGCTCGTGCGATCAGGGGGTTAGAGACCCAGTACTTC.